Below are 21 T cell receptor beta chains sequenced from a single sample in a study of patients and donors after allogeneic stem cell transplantation. One entry per CDR3 protein results from TCRdb running MiXCR on the RT-PCR reads. This sample yields some 200,000 distinct CDR3 sequences, of which 35% to 50% are seen a single time; 33% belongs to the top ten. Material: blood, either unsorted or a sorted T cell fraction (not recorded which). The receptors were gathered from a human donor who was either an allogeneic HSCT recipient or a stem cell or donor lymphocyte infusion donor (not recorded which). It is not recorded whose cells these are; they may come from a transplant donor.

CDR3 nucleotides: TGTGCCAGCAGTTACGGGGCTAGCGGGAGTCTATACGAGCAGTACTTC. Protein: CASSYGASGSLYEQYF. This chain links TRBV6-2 or TRBV6-3 with TRBJ2-7, with TRBD2 matching over 10 bases. The CDR3 extends over 16 amino acids. The germline V gene has CDR1 MNHEY and CDR2 SVGEGT. The V and J ends lost 2 bases and 4 bases, in that order; junction bases with no gene match: 8.

The chain recombines TRBV7-2 with TRBJ1-2, with 8 bases fitting TRBD1. CDR1 SGHTA and CDR2 FQGNSA come from the germline V gene. The CDR3 loop spans 15 amino acids. V shed 5 bases, J shed 3 bases, and the junction held 8 bases outside the gene matches. In DNA form, the CDR3 reads TGTGCCAGCAGCCGTTCAGGGGGCGAGGACTATGGCTACACCTTC. This sequence encodes CASSRSGGEDYGYTF.

This chain connects TRBV6-5 to TRBJ2-1; 8 nucleotides match TRBD2. The CDR3 runs to 15 residues. V shed 2 bases and J 0 bases; nucleotides not matched to a gene: 0. The V gene's germline CDR1 is MNHEY and CDR2 SVGAGI. CDR3 in amino acids: CASSYAGGSYNEQFF. The DNA for the CDR3 is TGTGCCAGCAGTTACGCGGGAGGCTCCTACAATGAGCAGTTCTTC.

The chain is built from TRBV3-1 and TRBJ2-2; 8 positions match TRBD2. Germline assignment: CDR1 LGHDT and CDR2 YNNKEL (reference sequence). The CDR3 is made up of 17 amino acids. Germline trimming cut 0 bases from V and 1 base from J; bases unmatched to any gene: 4. The CDR3 sequence is CASSQDFSGGNTGELFF. The CDR3 region has the DNA TGTGCCAGCAGCCAAGATTTCAGCGGGGGGAACACCGGGGAGCTGTTTTTT.

The J gene is TRBJ2-1, the V gene TRBV12-3 or TRBV12-4, with D possibly called TRBD1 or TRBD2 (5 bases each). Trimming cost V 6 bases and J 5 bases, with 11 bases left between them. The CDR3 covers 13 residues. Here the CDR3 DNA reads TGTGCCAGCAGACGGGACGCGAACAATGAGCAGTTCTTC. Translating gives CASRRDANNEQFF.

The V and J genes are TRBV24-1 and TRBJ2-4, with 11 positions matching TRBD2. The CDR3 loop spans 17 amino acids. V shed 4 bases, J shed 0 bases, and the junction held 4 bases outside the gene matches. From germline, CDR1 is KGHDR and CDR2 SFDVKD. The CDR3 sequence: CATSETLAGEAKNIQYF. CDR3 bases: TGTGCCACCAGTGAGACACTAGCGGGAGAAGCCAAAAACATTCAGTACTTC.

This clonotype has a single count. V gene TRBV5-6 combines with J gene TRBJ2-1; no reliable D call. CDR3 size: 16 residues. CDR1 and CDR2 (germline): SGHDT, YYEEEE. Trimming shortened V by 4 bases and J by 2 bases, and 16 bases separated the two germline ends. The CDR3 is CASSRERALPYNEQFF. CDR3 coding DNA: TGTGCCAGCAGCCGTGAACGAGCTCTCCCCTACAATGAGCAGTTCTTC.

The chain recombines TRBV30 with TRBJ1-1, with a possible D match to TRBD1 (6 bases). The CDR3 sequence is 14 residues long. CDR1 GTSNPN and CDR2 SVGIG come from the germline V gene (reference sequence). V gave up 3 bases and J gave up 1 base, with 12 bases separating them. CDR3 nucleotide sequence: TGTGCCTGGAGCTTTCGGACAGCGAACACTGAAGCTTTCTTT. Translating gives CAWSFRTANTEAFF.

There are a few counts of this clonotype. This chain links TRBV20-1 with TRBJ2-3; the match to TRBD2 covers 14 bases. CDR3 length: 15 amino acids. Trimming cost V 5 bases and J 3 bases; bases outside gene matches: 4. Germline V gene data show CDR1 as DFQATT and CDR2 as SNEGSKA (reference sequence). As DNA, the CDR3 is TGCAGTGCTTGGGGACTAGCGGGGGCTACAGATACGCAGTATTTT. It is translated as CSAWGLAGATDTQYF.

The chain couples TRBV11-2 to TRBJ2-5; tentatively, D is TRBD1 (6 bases). The CDR3 loop spans 16 amino acids. V was clipped by 5 bases and J by 1 base, with 17 bases between them. Germline lookup yields CDR1 SGHAT and CDR2 FQNNGV. As DNA, the CDR3 is TGTGCCAGCAGCCCTACAGGCAGGGGTGGCCAAGAGACCCAGTACTTC. It translates to CASSPTGRGGQETQYF.

Only a few counts were recorded for this clonotype. This sequence joins TRBV25-1 and TRBJ1-2, with unresolved D. The CDR3 extends over 13 amino acids. The germline gives CDR1 MGHDK, CDR2 SYGVNS. V lost 3 bases and J 4 bases, leaving 9 bases between the germline ends. CDR3 in amino acids: CASSDEGPYGYTF. CDR3 nucleotides: TGTGCCAGCAGTGATGAGGGCCCCTATGGCTACACCTTC.

There are a few counts of this clonotype. The chain combines TRBV7-9 with TRBJ1-1; a weak D match, TRBD1 (5 bases). Germline CDR1 is SEHNR and CDR2 is FQNEAQ (reference sequence). The V end was cut by 4 bases, the J end by 6 bases, with 15 bases between. The CDR3 spans 14 residues. The CDR3 region has the DNA TGTGCCAGCAGCTCTGGAGGGGCCAACGCTGAAGCTTTCTTT. Translation: CASSSGGANAEAFF.

This rearrangement joins TRBV18 to TRBJ2-5, with D perhaps TRBD2 (6 bases). V was cut by 2 bases and J by 3 bases, with 7 bases left in between. The germline CDR1 and CDR2 sequences are KGHSH and LQKENI. The CDR3 totals 13 residues. The CDR3 DNA follows: TGTGCCAGCTCACCAATAGCGGAAGAGACCCAGTACTTC. Translation: CASSPIAEETQYF.

The CDR3, as DNA: TGCAGTGCTAGAAGAAGTAATCAGCCCCAGCATTTT. Protein: CSARRSNQPQHF. V and J are TRBV20-1 and TRBJ1-5, with D unclear. Germline values: CDR1 DFQATT, CDR2 SNEGSKA (reference sequence). Trimming shortened V by 2 bases and J by 4 bases, and 6 bases separated the two germline ends. The CDR3 has 12 amino acids.

A note on this clonotype: One end of the junction is discordant with germline, which a read error may explain. The rearrangement uses TRBV9 and TRBJ2-2; D is uncertain. The CDR3 is 14 amino acids. From germline, CDR1 is SGDLS and CDR2 YYNGEE. The CDR3, as DNA: TGTGCCAGCAGCGCCTTACCTGGCGCCGGTGAGCTGTTTTTT. Its translation: CASSALPGAGELFF.

In its sample, this clonotype was seen a few times. The chain couples TRBV20-1 to TRBJ1-6; 8 nucleotides agree with TRBD1. V was clipped by 3 bases and J by 7 bases; unmatched bases: 8. The CDR3 consists of 15 residues. Germline-derived CDR1 and CDR2 are DFQATT and SNEGSKA (reference sequence). CDR3 DNA: TGCAGTGCTAGGGAAAGCCAGGGGGCAAATTCACCCCTCCACTTT. Its translation: CSARESQGANSPLHF.

CDR3 in DNA: TGTGCCAGCAGTTTCGGGGGAAAAACTGAAGCTTTCTTT. It is translated as CASSFGGKTEAFF. The chain uses TRBV12-3 or TRBV12-4 and TRBJ1-1; possible D gene TRBD1, 5 bases. The CDR3 extends over 13 amino acids. The V gene lost 3 bases and the J gene lost 5 bases, with 10 bases spanning the gap.

This clonotype was picked up one time. This rearrangement joins TRBV6-5 to TRBJ1-1; D remains ambiguous. The V end lost 2 bases, the J end lost 3 bases, and 10 bases lay between the germline ends. This CDR3 is 14 amino acids long. The germline CDR1 and CDR2 sequences are MNHEY and SVGAGI. The CDR3 loop reads CASSYGLSHTEAFF. CDR3 bases: TGTGCCAGCAGTTACGGACTGTCTCACACTGAAGCTTTCTTT.

V gene TRBV14 combines with J gene TRBJ1-2; TRBD1 matches 7 bases. V shed 8 bases and J 4 bases; nucleotides not matched to a gene: 7. This CDR3 is 13 amino acids long. Germline CDR1 and CDR2: SGHDN and FVKESK. CDR3 sequence: CASQRTGIYGYTF. CDR3 bases: TGTGCCAGCCAGCGGACAGGAATCTATGGCTACACCTTC.

Written as DNA, the CDR3 is TGTGCCTGGAGTCGGGAGGAGAGGGGTCCGGGCTACACCTTC. Amino acid sequence: CAWSREERGPGYTF. The gene calls are TRBV30 and TRBJ1-2, with D maybe TRBD1 (5 bases). V gave up 2 bases and J gave up 8 bases, with 18 bases separating them. CDR1 is GTSNPN, CDR2 SVGIG, per germline (reference sequence). The CDR3 extends over 14 amino acids.

The gene calls are TRBV4-1 and TRBJ1-5; 8 nucleotides agree with TRBD1. CDR1 and CDR2 (germline): MGHRA, YSYEKL. There are 16 residues in the CDR3. With V trimmed by 4 bases and J by 6 bases, 11 bases remained unmatched. The CDR3 sequence is CASSPTPGGASQPQHF. The CDR3, as DNA: TGCGCCAGCAGCCCCACTCCAGGGGGCGCGTCTCAGCCCCAGCATTTT.